The 25 T cell receptor beta chains listed next were all sequenced from one sample in a study of blood T cell repertoires in COVID-19. Measured with immunoSEQ multiplex PCR; TCRdb has only the in-frame clones, and not every one. This repertoire shows a few hundred thousand clones, around 90% found once; its top ten account for more than 0.95%. The sequenced sample was peripheral blood. Every receptor here comes from a man in his forties or fifties with acute or convalescent COVID-19.

This sequence joins TRBV4-1 and TRBJ2-2, with TRBD1 matching 7 bases. This CDR3 is built from 15 residues. Germline CDR1 is MGHRA and CDR2 is YSYEKL. V trimming: 6 bases; J trimming: 4 bases; junction bases outside the gene matches: 8. CDR3 sequence (DNA): TGCGCCAGCAGACAGGGGCCTCGAGGCACCGGGGAGCTGTTTTTT. This encodes CASRQGPRGTGELFF.

This clone was seen only once. The chain joins TRBV19 to TRBJ2-7; the match to TRBD1 covers 11 bases. From germline, CDR1 is LNHDA and CDR2 SQIVND (reference sequence). The length of the CDR3 is 15 residues. J lost 3 bases, V lost 5 bases, and 6 bases had no gene match. The CDR3 spells CASSRDRGFIYEQYF. CDR3 in DNA: TGTGCCAGTAGTCGGGACAGGGGGTTTATCTACGAGCAGTACTTC.

This chain uses TRBV6-2 or TRBV6-3 with TRBJ2-7, with 15 bases identical to TRBD2. Germline-derived CDR1 and CDR2 are MNHEY and SVGEGT. V gave up 5 bases and J gave up 7 bases; unmatched junction bases: 9. CDR3 length: 16 amino acids. In DNA form, the CDR3 reads TGTGCCAGCAGTCGAGGACTAGCGGGAGGGCCTGGGGAGCAGTACTTC. It is translated as CASSRGLAGGPGEQYF.

The V and J genes are TRBV30 and TRBJ2-5, with D tentatively TRBD1 (6 bases). V lost 5 bases to trimming and J lost 2 bases, with 15 bases between them. Looked up from germline, CDR1 is GTSNPN and CDR2 is SVGIG (reference sequence). The length of the CDR3 is 14 residues. The CDR3 nucleotides are TGTGCCTGGGGGCAGGGGCGTCGGCAAGAGACCCAGTACTTC. Amino acids: CAWGQGRRQETQYF. The full variable domain, rest sourced from reference TRBV30 and TRBJ2-5, is SQTIHQWPATLVQPVGSPLSLECTVEGTSNPNLYWYRQAAGRGLQLLFYSVGIGQISSEVPQNLSASRPQDRQFILSSKKLLLSDSGFYLCAWGQGRRQETQYFGPGTRLLVL.

As DNA, the CDR3 is TGTGCCAGCAGTTCATTGGACAGCTACGAGCAGTACTTC. Translating gives CASSSLDSYEQYF. This chain connects TRBV27 to TRBJ2-7; D is possibly TRBD1 (6 bases). Germline V gene sequence: CDR1 MNHEY, CDR2 SMNVEV (reference sequence). The CDR3 is 13 residues long. The V and J ends lost 4 bases and 3 bases respectively, with 10 bases between them.

The chain has TRBV7-9 and TRBJ1-3; D is perhaps TRBD1 (6 bases). The CDR3 covers 15 residues. The V end was cut by 5 bases, the J end by 8 bases, with 19 bases between. CDR1 and CDR2 from the germline V gene are SEHNR and FQNEAQ (reference sequence). The CDR3 DNA reads as TGTGCCAGCAGCCTCAGTAACAGGGTTGAGGACACCATATATTTT. It specifies CASSLSNRVEDTIYF.

This clone appeared once. V usage is TRBV28 and J usage is TRBJ1-2; TRBD1 is a possible D gene (6 bases). The germline V gene has CDR1 MDHEN and CDR2 SYDVKM. V gave up 2 bases and J gave up 3 bases, with 10 bases separating them. There are 14 residues in the CDR3. The DNA of the CDR3 is TGTGCCAGCAGTTTAGTCAGGGGATACTATGGCTACACCTTC. It is translated as CASSLVRGYYGYTF.

This clone was observed a handful of times. The genes are TRBV19 and TRBJ1-1; no clear D. CDR3 size: 14 residues. Trimming removed 3 bases at V and 2 bases at J, with 10 bases between. Looked up from germline, CDR1 is LNHDA and CDR2 is SQIVND (reference sequence). The CDR3 DNA reads TGTGCCAGTAGTATTTTAGGGAGAAACACTGAAGCTTTCTTT. It is translated as CASSILGRNTEAFF.

This chain links TRBV5-1 with TRBJ1-5; 7 bases map to TRBD1. Germline trimming cut 1 base from V and 0 bases from J; bases unmatched to any gene: 16. This CDR3 has 20 amino acids. Per the germline V gene, CDR1 is SGHRS and CDR2 is YFSETQ. The CDR3 spells CASSLIPSGAGGGSNQPQHF. CDR3 DNA sequence: TGCGCCAGCAGCTTGATACCCTCGGGGGCAGGGGGAGGTAGCAATCAGCCCCAGCATTTT.

The table lists this clone with a few counts. CDR3 region: CASRRTGMHQPQHF. The DNA for the CDR3 is TGTGCCAGCAGAAGGACAGGCATGCATCAGCCCCAGCATTTT. V gene TRBV6-5 combines with J gene TRBJ1-5, with 7 bases identical to TRBD1. From germline, CDR1 is MNHEY and CDR2 SVGAGI. The CDR3 runs 14 residues. Trimming at V came to 6 bases and at J to 5 bases, leaving 7 bases not matched to a gene.

In its sample, this clone was seen many times. The V gene is TRBV19, the J gene TRBJ2-3; TRBD1 matches at 7 bases. This CDR3 contains 20 residues. The J segment lost 1 base and the V segment lost 10 bases, leaving 26 bases of the junction unmatched. The germline CDR1 and CDR2 sequences are LNHDA and SQIVND (reference sequence). The CDR3 spells CATKSVTGQLTRPRTDTQYF. CDR3 bases: TGTGCCACGAAATCCGTCACGGGACAGCTAACAAGACCCCGCACAGATACGCAGTATTTT.

This clone was observed a single time. At one end the junction does not follow the germline gene, possibly because of a read error. This chain links TRBV29-1 with TRBJ1-2; D possibly corresponds to TRBD1 (6 bases). The CDR3 consists of 13 residues. Germline loops: CDR1 SQVTM, CDR2 ANQGSEA. CDR3 in DNA: TGCAGCGTTGAGGACAGAGAAGACTATGGTTACACCTTC. This codes for CSVEDREDYGYTF.

The V call is TRBV5-1, the J call TRBJ1-1, with TRBD1 matching 9 bases. Germline values: CDR1 SGHRS, CDR2 YFSETQ. The CDR3 is 16 residues long. Trimming cost V 5 bases and J 1 base; bases outside gene matches: 9. The CDR3 bases are TGCGCCAGCAGTAAATTACAGGGGGCGGGGAACACTGAAGCTTTCTTT. It translates to CASSKLQGAGNTEAFF. The full variable domain, with the rest looked up from reference TRBV5-1 and TRBJ1-1, is KAGVTQTPRYLIKTRGQQVTLSCSPISGHRSVSWYQQTPGQGLQFLFEYFSETQRNKGNFPGRFSGRQFSNSRSEMNVSTLELGDSALYLCASSKLQGAGNTEAFFGQGTRLTVV.

The chain employs TRBV6-5 and TRBJ2-7; TRBD1 aligns across 9 bases. From germline, CDR1 is MNHEY and CDR2 SVGAGI. This CDR3 has 15 amino acids. Germline trimming cut 2 bases from V and 7 bases from J; bases unmatched to any gene: 9. Here the CDR3 DNA reads TGTGCCAGCAGTTACAGCCTACAGGGGGCTGGGGAGCAGTACTTC. Protein: CASSYSLQGAGEQYF.

The chain recombines TRBV6-1 with TRBJ2-5; D might be TRBD1 (6 bases). V gave up 2 bases and J gave up 3 bases, with 10 bases separating them. The CDR3 is made up of 14 amino acids. Germline CDR1 is MNHNS and CDR2 is SASEGT. The chain's CDR3 is CASSERQGKETQYF. In DNA form, the CDR3 reads TGTGCCAGCAGTGAACGGCAGGGGAAAGAGACCCAGTACTTC.

The CDR3 bases are TGTGCCAGCACCGGACTAGCGGGGGCCGGGGAGCTGTTTTTT. This gives the protein CASTGLAGAGELFF. The chain recombines TRBV6-4 with TRBJ2-2, with 13 positions matching TRBD2. This CDR3 is 14 amino acids long. The V and J ends lost 7 bases and 6 bases, in that order; junction bases with no gene match: 2. Germline V gene lookup returns CDR1 MRHNA and CDR2 SNTAGT.

In this sample, this clone turned up once. V is TRBV19 and J is TRBJ1-5; TRBD1 agrees at 7 bases. This CDR3 is built from 13 residues. CDR1 is LNHDA, CDR2 SQIVND, per germline (reference sequence). Germline trimming cut 8 bases from V and 6 bases from J; bases unmatched to any gene: 7. The CDR3 coding sequence is TGTGCCAGTGTATCAGGGGGAAGTCAGCCCCAGCATTTT. Protein sequence: CASVSGGSQPQHF.

V usage is TRBV6-1 and J usage is TRBJ2-7, with 10 bases identical to TRBD2. V lost 2 bases to trimming and J lost 0 bases; unmatched junction nucleotides: 4. Germline CDR1 reads MNHNS; CDR2 reads SASEGT. This CDR3 region has 16 residues. CDR3 protein: CASSETLAGASYEQYF. CDR3 nucleotide sequence: TGTGCCAGCAGTGAAACGCTAGCGGGAGCCTCCTACGAGCAGTACTTC.

The rearrangement uses TRBV10-3 and TRBJ1-3; possibly TRBD1 for D (5 bases). Trimming left V 8 bases short and J 6 bases short, with 14 bases between. Per the germline V gene, CDR1 is ENHRY and CDR2 is SYGVKD. CDR3 length equals 13 residues. The CDR3 DNA is TGTGCCATCGCTCGTGGGGGGGAAAACACCATATATTTT. This gives the protein CAIARGGENTIYF.

The chain couples TRBV5-4 to TRBJ1-2; the D is unclear. The V and J ends lost 1 base and 7 bases respectively, with 8 bases between them. The CDR3 is 12 amino acids. Germline loops: CDR1 SGHNT, CDR2 YYREEE (reference sequence). CDR3 DNA: TGTGCCAGCAGCTTGCGCGGGCCTGGCTACACCTTC. Translation gives CASSLRGPGYTF.

The chain combines TRBV19 with TRBJ1-4, with D possibly TRBD1 on 5 matching bases. The CDR3 has 15 residues. The V end was cut by 8 bases, the J end by 6 bases, with 19 bases between. Germline V lookup: CDR1 LNHDA, CDR2 SQIVND (reference sequence). The CDR3 bases are TGTGCCAGTCAGTTTGGGAAGCAGGGATATGAAAAACTGTTTTTT. It encodes CASQFGKQGYEKLFF.

This sequence joins TRBV30 and TRBJ2-1; 10 bases match TRBD2. CDR1 and CDR2 (germline): GTSNPN, SVGIG (reference sequence). The CDR3 runs to 14 residues. V gave up 3 bases and J gave up 4 bases; unmatched junction bases: 3. The CDR3 DNA is TGTGCCTGGAGAATAGCGGGGGGATACAATGAGCAGTTCTTC. This codes for CAWRIAGGYNEQFF.

This chain uses TRBV7-3 with TRBJ2-1; TRBD2 is a possible D gene (6 bases). The germline V gene encodes CDR1 SGHTA and CDR2 FQGTGA. The CDR3 totals 13 residues. V was shortened by 6 bases and J by 9 bases, with 15 bases between the two germline ends. CDR3 DNA sequence: TGTGCCAGCAGTCGTCCTAGCGAGGGTGAGCAGTTCTTC. Its translation: CASSRPSEGEQFF.

The V gene is TRBV28, the J gene TRBJ1-4; no clear D. The V gene's germline CDR1 is MDHEN and CDR2 SYDVKM. This CDR3 is built from 12 residues. Trimming took off 10 bases at V and 15 bases at J, with 21 bases between the two ends. In DNA, the CDR3 is TGTGCCACCCAACTGTCGGGATTAAGGGTGTTTTTT. Residues: CATQLSGLRVFF.

The chain has TRBV5-1 and TRBJ2-2, with 10 nucleotides matching TRBD2. CDR1 and CDR2 from the germline V gene are SGHRS and YFSETQ. CDR3 length: 14 amino acids. V gave up 6 bases and J gave up 5 bases; unmatched junction bases: 4. CDR3 sequence (DNA): TGCGCCAGCACCCCGGGACTAGCGACCGGGGAGCTGTTTTTT. Translation gives CASTPGLATGELFF.